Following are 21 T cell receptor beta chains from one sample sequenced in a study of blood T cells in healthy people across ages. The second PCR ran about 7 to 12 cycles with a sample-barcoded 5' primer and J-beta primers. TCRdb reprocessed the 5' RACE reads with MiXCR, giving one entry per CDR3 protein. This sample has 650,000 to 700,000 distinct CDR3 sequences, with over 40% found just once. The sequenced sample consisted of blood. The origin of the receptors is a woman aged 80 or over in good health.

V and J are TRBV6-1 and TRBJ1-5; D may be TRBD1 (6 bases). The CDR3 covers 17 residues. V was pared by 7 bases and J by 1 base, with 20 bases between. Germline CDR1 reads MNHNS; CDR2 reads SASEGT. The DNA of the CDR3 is TGTGCCAGCATAAGGGCAGGGGAGTGGATAAGCAATCAGCCCCAGCATTTT. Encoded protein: CASIRAGEWISNQPQHF.

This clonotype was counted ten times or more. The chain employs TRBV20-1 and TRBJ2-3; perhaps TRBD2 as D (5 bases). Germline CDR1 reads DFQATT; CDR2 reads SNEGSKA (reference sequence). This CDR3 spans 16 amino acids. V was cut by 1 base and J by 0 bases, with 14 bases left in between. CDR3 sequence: CSARAPIATSTDTQYF. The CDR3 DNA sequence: TGCAGTGCTAGAGCCCCAATAGCGACTAGCACAGATACGCAGTATTTT.

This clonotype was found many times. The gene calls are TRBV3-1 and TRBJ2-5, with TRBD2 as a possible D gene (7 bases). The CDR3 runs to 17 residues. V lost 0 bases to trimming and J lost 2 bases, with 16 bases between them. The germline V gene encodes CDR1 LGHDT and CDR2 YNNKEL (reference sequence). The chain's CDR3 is CASSQDEGGGTQETQYF. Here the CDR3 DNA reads TGTGCCAGCAGCCAAGATGAGGGCGGGGGCACACAAGAGACCCAGTACTTC.

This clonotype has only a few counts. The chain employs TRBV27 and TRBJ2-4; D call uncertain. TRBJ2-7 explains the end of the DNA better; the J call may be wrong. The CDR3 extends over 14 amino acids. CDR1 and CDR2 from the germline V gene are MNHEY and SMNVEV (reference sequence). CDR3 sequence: CASSRRGPLYEQYF. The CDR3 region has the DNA TGTGCCAGCAGTCGACGCGGACCCCTCTACGAGCAGTACTTC.

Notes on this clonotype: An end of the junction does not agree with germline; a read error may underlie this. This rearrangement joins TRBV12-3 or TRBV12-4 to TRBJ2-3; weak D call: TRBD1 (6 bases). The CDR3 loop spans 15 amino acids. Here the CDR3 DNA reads TGTGCCAGCCAAGCACCCAGGGGTAGCACAGATATGCAGTATTTT. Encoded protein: CASQAPRGSTDMQYF.

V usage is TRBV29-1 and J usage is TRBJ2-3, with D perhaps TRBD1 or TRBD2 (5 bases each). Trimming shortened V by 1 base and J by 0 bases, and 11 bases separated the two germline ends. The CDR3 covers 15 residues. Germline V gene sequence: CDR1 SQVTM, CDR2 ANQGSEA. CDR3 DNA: TGCAGCGTTGAAGGACAGAGGACTAGCACAGATACGCAGTATTTT. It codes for CSVEGQRTSTDTQYF.

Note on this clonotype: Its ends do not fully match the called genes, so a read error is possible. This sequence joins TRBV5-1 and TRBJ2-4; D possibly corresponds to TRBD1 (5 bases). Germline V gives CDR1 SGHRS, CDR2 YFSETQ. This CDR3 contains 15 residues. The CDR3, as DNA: TGCGCCAGCCTTGTGCAGGGCGTCGCCAAGAACATTCAGTACTTC. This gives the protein CASLVQGVAKNIQYF.

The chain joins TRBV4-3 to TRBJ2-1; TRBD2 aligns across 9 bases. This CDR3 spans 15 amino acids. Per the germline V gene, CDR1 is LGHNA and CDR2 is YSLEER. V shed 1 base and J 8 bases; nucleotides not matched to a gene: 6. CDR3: CASSQGSSGVDEQFF. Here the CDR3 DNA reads TGCGCCAGCAGCCAAGGTTCTAGCGGGGTCGATGAGCAGTTCTTC.

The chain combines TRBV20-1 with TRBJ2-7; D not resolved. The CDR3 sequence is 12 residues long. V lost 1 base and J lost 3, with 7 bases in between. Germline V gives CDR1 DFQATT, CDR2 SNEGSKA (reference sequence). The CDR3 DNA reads TGCAGTGCTAGAGCTTACAGCTACGAGCAGTACTTC. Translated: CSARAYSYEQYF.

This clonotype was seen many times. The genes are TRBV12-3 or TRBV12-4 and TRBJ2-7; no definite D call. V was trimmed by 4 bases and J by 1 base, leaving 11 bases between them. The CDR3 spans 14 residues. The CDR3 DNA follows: TGTGCCAGCAGTTCGAGGACGGTGTCCTACGAGCAGTACTTC. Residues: CASSSRTVSYEQYF.

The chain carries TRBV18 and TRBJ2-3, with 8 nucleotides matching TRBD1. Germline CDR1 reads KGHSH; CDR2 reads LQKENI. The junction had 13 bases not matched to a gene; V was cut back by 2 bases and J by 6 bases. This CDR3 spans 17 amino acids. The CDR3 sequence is CASSPELGTGGTDTQYF. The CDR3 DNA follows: TGTGCCAGCTCACCAGAACTCGGAACAGGGGGTACGGATACGCAGTATTTT.

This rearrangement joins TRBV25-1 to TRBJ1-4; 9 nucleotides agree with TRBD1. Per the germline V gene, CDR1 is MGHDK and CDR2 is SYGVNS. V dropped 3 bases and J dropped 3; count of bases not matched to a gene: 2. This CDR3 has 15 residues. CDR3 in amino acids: CASSDGTGPNEKLFF. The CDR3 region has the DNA TGTGCCAGCAGTGATGGGACAGGGCCTAATGAAAAACTGTTTTTT. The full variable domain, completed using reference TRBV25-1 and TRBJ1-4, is EADIYQTPRYLVIGTGKKITLECSQTMGHDKMYWYQQDPGMELHLIHYSYGVNSTEKGDLSSESTVSRIRTEHFPLTLESARPSHTSQYLCASSDGTGPNEKLFFGSGTQLSVL.

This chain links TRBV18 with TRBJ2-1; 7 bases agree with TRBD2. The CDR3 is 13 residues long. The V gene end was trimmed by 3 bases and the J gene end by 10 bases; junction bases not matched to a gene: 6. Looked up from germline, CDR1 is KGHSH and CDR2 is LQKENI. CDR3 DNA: TGTGCCAGCTCACCTGGGAGTAGCGGGGAGCAGTTCTTC. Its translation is CASSPGSSGEQFF.

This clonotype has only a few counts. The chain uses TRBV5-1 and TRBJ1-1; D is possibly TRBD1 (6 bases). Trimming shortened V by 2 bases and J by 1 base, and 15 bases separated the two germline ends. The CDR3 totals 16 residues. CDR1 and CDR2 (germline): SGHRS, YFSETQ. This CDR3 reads CASSFGTGHSNTEAFF. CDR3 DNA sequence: TGCGCCAGCAGCTTTGGAACGGGACACTCGAACACTGAAGCTTTCTTT.

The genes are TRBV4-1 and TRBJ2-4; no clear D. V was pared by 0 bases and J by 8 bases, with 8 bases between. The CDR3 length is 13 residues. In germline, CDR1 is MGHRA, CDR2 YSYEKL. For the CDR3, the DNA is TGCGCCAGCAGCCAAGAAAGATGGGACATTCAGTACTTC. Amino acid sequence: CASSQERWDIQYF.

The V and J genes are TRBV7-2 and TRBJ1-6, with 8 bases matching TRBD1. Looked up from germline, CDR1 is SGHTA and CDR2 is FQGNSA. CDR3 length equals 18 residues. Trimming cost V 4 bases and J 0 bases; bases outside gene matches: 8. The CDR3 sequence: CASSSKRTGSSYNSPLHF. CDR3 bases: TGTGCCAGCAGCTCAAAAAGGACAGGGAGCTCCTATAATTCACCCCTCCACTTT.

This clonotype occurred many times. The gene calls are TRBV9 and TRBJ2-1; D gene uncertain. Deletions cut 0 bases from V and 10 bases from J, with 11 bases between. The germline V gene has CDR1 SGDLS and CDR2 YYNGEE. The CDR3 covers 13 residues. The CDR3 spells CASSVGGVGEQFF. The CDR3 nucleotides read TGTGCCAGCAGCGTAGGTGGGGTTGGGGAGCAGTTCTTC.

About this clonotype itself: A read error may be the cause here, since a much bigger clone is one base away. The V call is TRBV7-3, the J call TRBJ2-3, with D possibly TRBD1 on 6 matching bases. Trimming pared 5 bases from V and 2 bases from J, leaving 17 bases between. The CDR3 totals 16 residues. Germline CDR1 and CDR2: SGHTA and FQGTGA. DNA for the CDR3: TGTGCCAGCAGCCTGGGACACCTCTCGTTCACAGATACGCAGTATTTT. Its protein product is CASSLGHLSFTDTQYF.

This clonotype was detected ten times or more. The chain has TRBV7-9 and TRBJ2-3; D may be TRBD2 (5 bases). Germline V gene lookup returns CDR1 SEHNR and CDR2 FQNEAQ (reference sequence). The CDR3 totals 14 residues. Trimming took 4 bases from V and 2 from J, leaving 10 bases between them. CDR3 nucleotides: TGTGCCAGCAGCTACGAGCGGATCACAGATACGCAGTATTTT. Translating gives CASSYERITDTQYF.

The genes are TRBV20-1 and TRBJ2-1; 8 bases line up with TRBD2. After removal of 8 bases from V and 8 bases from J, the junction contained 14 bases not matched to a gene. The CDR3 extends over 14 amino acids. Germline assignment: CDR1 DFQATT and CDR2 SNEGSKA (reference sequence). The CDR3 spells CSSIKPGLGDEQFF. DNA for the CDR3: TGCAGTTCTATAAAACCGGGACTAGGAGATGAGCAGTTCTTC.

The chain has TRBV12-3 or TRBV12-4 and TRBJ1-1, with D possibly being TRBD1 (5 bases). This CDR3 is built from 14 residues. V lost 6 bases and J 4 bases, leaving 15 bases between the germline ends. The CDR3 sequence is CASSQGSLGTEAFF. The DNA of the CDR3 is TGTGCCAGCAGCCAGGGTAGTTTAGGCACTGAAGCTTTCTTT.